The present T cell receptor beta chain was sequenced within a study of beta chain features in type 1 diabetes. Study summary: Cells sorted and examined across all samples totaled roughly 100,000,000.

Trimming cost V 8 bases and J 0 bases; bases outside gene matches: 7. Per germline, CDR1 MDHEN and CDR2 SYDVKM. The CDR3 has 15 residues. Every isolated RNA sample was fully reverse transcribed, so sequencing captured expressed TCRB transcripts. Measured with immunoSEQ multiplex PCR; TCRdb has only the in-frame clones, and not every one. The repertoire has about 330,000 clones, more than 9.5% of them found once; the top ten carry around 0.015%. The specimen was naive CD4+ T cells from blood. The chain employs TRBV28 and TRBJ2-7, with 10 bases that match TRBD1. The TCR sequence derives from a woman in her 30s in good health. The CDR3 spells CASDTTGGASYEQYF. In DNA form, the CDR3 reads TGTGCCAGCGATACGACAGGGGGCGCCTCCTACGAGCAGTACTTC.